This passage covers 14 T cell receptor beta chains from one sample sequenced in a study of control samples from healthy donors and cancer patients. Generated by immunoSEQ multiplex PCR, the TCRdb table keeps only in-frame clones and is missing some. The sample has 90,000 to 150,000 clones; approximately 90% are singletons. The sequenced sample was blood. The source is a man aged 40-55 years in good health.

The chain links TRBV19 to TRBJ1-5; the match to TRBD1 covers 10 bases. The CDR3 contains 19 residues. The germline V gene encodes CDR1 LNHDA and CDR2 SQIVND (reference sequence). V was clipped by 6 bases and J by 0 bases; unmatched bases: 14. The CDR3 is CASRPRGGTGVDSNQPQHF. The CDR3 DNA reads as TGTGCCAGTAGACCCCGCGGCGGGACAGGGGTTGATAGCAATCAGCCCCAGCATTTT.

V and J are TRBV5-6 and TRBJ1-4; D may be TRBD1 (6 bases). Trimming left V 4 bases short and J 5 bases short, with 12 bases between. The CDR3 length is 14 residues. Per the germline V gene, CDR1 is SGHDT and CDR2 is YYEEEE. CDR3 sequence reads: CASSPDSRNEKLFF. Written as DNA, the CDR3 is TGTGCCAGCAGCCCGGACAGCAGGAATGAAAAACTGTTTTTT.

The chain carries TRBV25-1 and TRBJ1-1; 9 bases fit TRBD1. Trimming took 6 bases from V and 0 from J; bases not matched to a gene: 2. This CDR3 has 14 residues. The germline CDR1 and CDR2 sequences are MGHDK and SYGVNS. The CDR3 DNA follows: TGTGCCAGCAGGGGACAGGGAATGAACACTGAAGCTTTCTTT. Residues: CASRGQGMNTEAFF.

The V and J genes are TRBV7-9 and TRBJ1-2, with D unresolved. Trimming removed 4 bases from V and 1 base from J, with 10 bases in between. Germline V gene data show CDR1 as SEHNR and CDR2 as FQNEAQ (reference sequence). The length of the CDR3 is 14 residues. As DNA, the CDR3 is TGTGCCAGCAGCTCGGGCGAGGGTAACTATGGCTACACCTTC. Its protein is CASSSGEGNYGYTF. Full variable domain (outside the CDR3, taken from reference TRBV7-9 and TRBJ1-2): DTGVSQNPRHKITKRGQNVTFRCDPISEHNRLYWYRQTLGQGPEFLTYFQNEAQLEKSRLLSDRFSAERPKGSFSTLEIQRTEQGDSAMYLCASSSGEGNYGYTFGSGTRLTVV.

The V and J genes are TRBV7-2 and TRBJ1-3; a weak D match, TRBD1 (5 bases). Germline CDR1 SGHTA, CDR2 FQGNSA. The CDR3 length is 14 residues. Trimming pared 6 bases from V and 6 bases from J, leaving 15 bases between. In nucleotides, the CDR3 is TGTGCCAGCAGGCCCGGGACCGCCATAAACACCATATATTTT. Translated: CASRPGTAINTIYF.

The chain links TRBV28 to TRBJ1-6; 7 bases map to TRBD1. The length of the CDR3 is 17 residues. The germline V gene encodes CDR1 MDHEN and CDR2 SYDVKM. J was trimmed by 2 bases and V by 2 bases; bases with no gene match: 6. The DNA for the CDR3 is TGTGCCAGCAGTTTAGGAGGGGGCTACGCCTATAATTCACCCCTCCACTTT. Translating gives CASSLGGGYAYNSPLHF.

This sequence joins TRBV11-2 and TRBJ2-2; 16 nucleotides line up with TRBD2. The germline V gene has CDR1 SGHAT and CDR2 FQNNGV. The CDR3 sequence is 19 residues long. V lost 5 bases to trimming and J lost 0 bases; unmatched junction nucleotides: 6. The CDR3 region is CASSPGLAGGHTNTGELFF. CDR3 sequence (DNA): TGTGCCAGCAGCCCGGGACTAGCGGGGGGGCATACGAACACCGGGGAGCTGTTTTTT. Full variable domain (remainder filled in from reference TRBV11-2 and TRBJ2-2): EAGVAQSPRYKIIEKRQSVAFWCNPISGHATLYWYQQILGQGPKLLIQFQNNGVVDDSQLPKDRFSAERLKGVDSTLKIQPAKLEDSAVYLCASSPGLAGGHTNTGELFFGEGSRLTVL.

This CDR3 is CASGGDGWTEAFF. CDR3 coding DNA: TGTGCCAGCGGGGGGGACGGGTGGACTGAAGCTTTCTTT. This chain connects TRBV2 to TRBJ1-1; D is perhaps TRBD1 (5 bases). Germline-derived CDR1 and CDR2 are SNHLY and FYNNEI. Between the trimmed V and J ends, which lost 8 bases and 5 bases, there was a span of 15 bases. There are 13 residues in the CDR3.

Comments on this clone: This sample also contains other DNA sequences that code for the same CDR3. The CDR3 DNA reads as TGTGCCAGCAGCCCCTGGACAGGGGGAGACGAGCAGTACTTC. It codes for CASSPWTGGDEQYF. The chain couples TRBV7-9 to TRBJ2-7; the match to TRBD1 covers 10 bases. The germline gives CDR1 SEHNR, CDR2 FQNEAQ (reference sequence). The CDR3 has 14 amino acids. Trimming at V came to 5 bases and at J to 5 bases, leaving 6 bases not matched to a gene.

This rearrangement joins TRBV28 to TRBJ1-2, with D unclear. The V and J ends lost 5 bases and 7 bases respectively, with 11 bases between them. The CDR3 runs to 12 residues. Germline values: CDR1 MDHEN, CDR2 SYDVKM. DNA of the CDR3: TGTGCCAGCAGTCCCCCAAGCGGTGGCTACACCTTC. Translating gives CASSPPSGGYTF.

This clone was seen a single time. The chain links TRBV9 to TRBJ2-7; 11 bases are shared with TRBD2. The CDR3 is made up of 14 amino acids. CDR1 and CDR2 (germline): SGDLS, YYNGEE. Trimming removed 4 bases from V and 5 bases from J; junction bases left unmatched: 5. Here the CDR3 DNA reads TGTGCCAGCAGCATTAGCGGGGGGGTGGACGAGCAGTACTTC. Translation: CASSISGGVDEQYF.

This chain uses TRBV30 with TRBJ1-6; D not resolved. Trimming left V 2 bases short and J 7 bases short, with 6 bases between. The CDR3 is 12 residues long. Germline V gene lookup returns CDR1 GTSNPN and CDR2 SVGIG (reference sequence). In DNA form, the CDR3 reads TGTGCCTGGAGTTCGGGGAATTCACCCCTCCACTTT. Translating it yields CAWSSGNSPLHF.

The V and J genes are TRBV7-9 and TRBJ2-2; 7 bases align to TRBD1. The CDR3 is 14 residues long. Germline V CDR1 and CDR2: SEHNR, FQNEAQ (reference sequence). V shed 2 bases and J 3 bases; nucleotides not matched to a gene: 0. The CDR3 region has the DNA TGTGCCAGCAGCTTACAGGGGGACACCGGGGAGCTGTTTTTT. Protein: CASSLQGDTGELFF. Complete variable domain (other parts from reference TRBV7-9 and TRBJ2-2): DTGVSQNPRHKITKRGQNVTFRCDPISEHNRLYWYRQTLGQGPEFLTYFQNEAQLEKSRLLSDRFSAERPKGSFSTLEIQRTEQGDSAMYLCASSLQGDTGELFFGEGSRLTVL.

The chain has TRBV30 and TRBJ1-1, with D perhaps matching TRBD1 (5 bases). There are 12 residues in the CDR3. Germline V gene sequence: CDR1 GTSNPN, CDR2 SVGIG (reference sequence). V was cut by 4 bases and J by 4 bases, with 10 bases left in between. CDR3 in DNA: TGTGCCTGGAATGGGGGTAGCACTGAAGCTTTCTTT. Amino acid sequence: CAWNGGSTEAFF. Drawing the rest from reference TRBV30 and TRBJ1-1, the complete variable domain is SQTIHQWPATLVQPVGSPLSLECTVEGTSNPNLYWYRQAAGRGLQLLFYSVGIGQISSEVPQNLSASRPQDRQFILSSKKLLLSDSGFYLCAWNGGSTEAFFGQGTRLTVV.